This is a list of T cell receptor beta chains from one sample in a study of OX40 agonist ivuxolimab in advanced cancers. The protocol was immunoSEQ multiplex PCR, while the TCRdb copy is restricted to in-frame clones and leaves out a portion. The data hold some 59,000 clones, with 80% to 95% observed a single time. Sequences were derived from CD4+ or CD8+ T cells sorted from blood, sampled in a trial of the OX40 agonist ivuxolimab. Source of these receptors: an adult with an advanced solid tumor such as melanoma, head and neck, liver or kidney cancer. CDR3s include the opening cysteine and the closing phenylalanine or tryptophan. D genes are given only for firm matches. Rows may omit the clone size; those that give it use once, few, many or a size class.

v_gene	abundance	d_gene	j_gene	CDR3aa	CDR3nt
TRBV28	-	TRBD2	TRBJ2-1	CASSLLASGTDNEQFF	TGTGCCAGCAGTTTATTGGCTAGCGGTACGGACAATGAGCAGTTCTTC
TRBV6-5	once	TRBD2	TRBJ2-1	CASSYSVGGNEQFF	TGTGCCAGCAGTTACTCGGTCGGGGGGAATGAGCAGTTCTTC
TRBV27	-	-	TRBJ1-6	CASSLSRPRYSPLHF	TGTGCCAGCAGTTTATCGCGCCCACGCTATTCACCCCTCCACTTT
TRBV7-9	-	TRBD1	TRBJ1-6	CASSAATGGTYNSPLHF	TGTGCCAGCAGCGCCGCGACAGGGGGCACCTATAATTCACCCCTCCACTTT
TRBV7-9	-	TRBD1	TRBJ2-1	CVSSLEDYDRGFNNEQFF	TGTGTCAGCAGCTTAGAGGACTACGACAGGGGTTTCAACAATGAGCAGTTCTTC
TRBV7-9	once	-	TRBJ2-2	CASSSLQGYRDGELFF	TGTGCCAGCAGCTCGTTACAGGGATATCGGGACGGGGAGCTGTTTTTT
TRBV4-3	once	-	TRBJ2-2	CASSQDGNTGELFF	TGCGCCAGCAGCCAAGACGGTAACACCGGGGAGCTGTTTTTT
TRBV7-9	-	TRBD1	TRBJ2-3	CASSSPTGAFIVHTQYF	TGTGCCAGCAGCTCCCCGACAGGGGCCTTTATAGTCCATACGCAGTATTTT
TRBV14	-	-	TRBJ2-5	CASSQGRQNQETQYF	TGTGCCAGCAGCCAAGGAAGACAGAACCAAGAGACCCAGTACTTC
TRBV5-4	-	TRBD2	TRBJ2-1	CASSFEGGLVDEQFF	TGTGCCAGCAGCTTCGAGGGAGGGTTAGTAGATGAGCAGTTCTTC
TRBV7-9	-	-	TRBJ2-7	CASSSVTGFPYEQYF	TGTGCCAGCAGCTCCGTAACAGGGTTCCCCTACGAGCAGTACTTC
TRBV19	-	-	TRBJ2-1	CASSTWGTGDNEQFF	TGTGCCAGTAGTACATGGGGAACGGGAGACAATGAGCAGTTCTTC
TRBV6-6	-	-	TRBJ1-2	CASSPGGHYGYTF	TGTGCCAGCAGTCCGGGGGGCCACTATGGCTACACCTTC
TRBV5-5	-	-	TRBJ2-7	CASSLAAGAYEQYF	TGTGCCAGCAGCTTGGCCGCAGGTGCGTACGAGCAGTACTTC
TRBV7-9	-	-	TRBJ2-7	CASSLGVGQVVYEQYF	TGTGCCAGCAGCTTAGGGGTCGGGCAGGTCGTCTACGAGCAGTACTTC
TRBV30	-	-	TRBJ2-3	CAFDLGLGTDTQYF	TGTGCCTTCGACTTGGGTCTAGGCACAGATACGCAGTATTTT
TRBV28	-	TRBD1	TRBJ1-4	CASRQGQEPEKLFF	TGTGCCAGCAGACAGGGACAGGAACCTGAAAAACTGTTTTTT
TRBV4-3	-	-	TRBJ2-1	CASSQVQGEQFF	TGCGCCAGCAGCCAAGTTCAGGGTGAGCAGTTCTTC
TRBV27	-	TRBD1	TRBJ2-3	CASSPPGQGFFGTDTQYF	TGTGCCAGCAGTCCTCCGGGACAGGGATTTTTCGGGACAGATACGCAGTATTTT
TRBV5-1	-	-	TRBJ1-2	CASSLDGYYGYTF	TGCGCCAGCAGCTTGGACGGATACTATGGCTACACCTTC
TRBV25-1	-	-	TRBJ1-1	CASSPMGGQVVDTEAFF	TGTGCCAGCAGTCCTATGGGGGGGCAGGTGGTCGACACTGAAGCTTTCTTT
TRBV15	-	-	TRBJ1-5	CATSRERPPGDQPQHF	TGTGCCACCAGCAGAGAGCGGCCCCCGGGAGATCAGCCCCAGCATTTT
TRBV25-1	-	-	TRBJ2-7	CASSHNNYEQYF	TGTGCCAGCAGTCATAATAACTACGAGCAGTACTTC